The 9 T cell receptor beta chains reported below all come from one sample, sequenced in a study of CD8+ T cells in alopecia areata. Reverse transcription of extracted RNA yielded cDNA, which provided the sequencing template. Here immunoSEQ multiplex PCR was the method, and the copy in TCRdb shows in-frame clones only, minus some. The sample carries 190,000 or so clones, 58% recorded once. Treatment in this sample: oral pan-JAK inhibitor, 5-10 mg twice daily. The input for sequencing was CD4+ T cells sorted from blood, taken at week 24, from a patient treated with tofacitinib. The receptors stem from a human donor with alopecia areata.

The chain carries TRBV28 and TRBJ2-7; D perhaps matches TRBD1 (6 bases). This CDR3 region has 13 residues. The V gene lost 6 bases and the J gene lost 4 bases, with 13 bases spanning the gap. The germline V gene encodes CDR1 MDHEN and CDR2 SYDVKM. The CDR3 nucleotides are TGTGCCAGCAGCTCACAACAGGGTTACGAGCAGTACTTC. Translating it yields CASSSQQGYEQYF.

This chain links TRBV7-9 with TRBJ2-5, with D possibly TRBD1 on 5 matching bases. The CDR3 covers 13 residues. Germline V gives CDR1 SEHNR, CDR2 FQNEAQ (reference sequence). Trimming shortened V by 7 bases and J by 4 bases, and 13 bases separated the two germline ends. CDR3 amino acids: CASTRGPGETQYF. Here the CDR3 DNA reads TGTGCCAGCACTAGGGGTCCTGGAGAGACCCAGTACTTC.

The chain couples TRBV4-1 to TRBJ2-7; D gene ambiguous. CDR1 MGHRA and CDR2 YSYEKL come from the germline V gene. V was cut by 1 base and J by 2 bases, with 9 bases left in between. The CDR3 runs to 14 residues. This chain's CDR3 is CASSQAPPPYEQYF. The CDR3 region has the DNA TGCGCCAGCAGCCAAGCCCCGCCCCCCTACGAGCAGTACTTC.

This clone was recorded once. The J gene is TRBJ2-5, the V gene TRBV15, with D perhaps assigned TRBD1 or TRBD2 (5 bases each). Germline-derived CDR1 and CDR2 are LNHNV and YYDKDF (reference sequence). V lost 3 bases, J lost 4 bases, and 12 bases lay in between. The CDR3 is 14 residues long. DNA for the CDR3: TGTGCCACCAGCAGTAGGGACGAGGGAGAGACCCAGTACTTC. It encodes CATSSRDEGETQYF.

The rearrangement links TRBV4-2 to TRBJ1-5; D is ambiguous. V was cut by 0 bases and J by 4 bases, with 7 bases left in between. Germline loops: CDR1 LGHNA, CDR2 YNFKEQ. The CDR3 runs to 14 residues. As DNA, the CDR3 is TGTGCCAGCAGCCAAGATATGGGGAATCAGCCCCAGCATTTT. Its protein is CASSQDMGNQPQHF.

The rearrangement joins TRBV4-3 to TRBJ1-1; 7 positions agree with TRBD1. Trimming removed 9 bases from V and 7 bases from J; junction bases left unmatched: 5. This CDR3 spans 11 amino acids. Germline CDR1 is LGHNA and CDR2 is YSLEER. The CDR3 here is CASGTDLEAFF. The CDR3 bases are TGCGCCAGTGGGACAGACCTTGAAGCTTTCTTT.

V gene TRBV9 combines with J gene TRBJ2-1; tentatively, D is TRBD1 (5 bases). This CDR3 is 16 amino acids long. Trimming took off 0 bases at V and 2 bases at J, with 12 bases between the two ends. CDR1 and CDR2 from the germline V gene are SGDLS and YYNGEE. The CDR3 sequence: CASSVEPGWTYNEQFF. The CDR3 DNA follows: TGTGCCAGCAGCGTAGAGCCAGGGTGGACCTACAATGAGCAGTTCTTC.

The CDR3 nucleotides read TGTGCCAGCAGTTCCGGGGGTAGCAATCAGCCCCAGCATTTT. Protein product: CASSSGGSNQPQHF. The gene calls are TRBV6-5 and TRBJ1-5; D is perhaps TRBD1 (5 bases). This CDR3 is 14 amino acids long. Trimming removed 4 bases at V and 0 bases at J, with 7 bases between. Germline values: CDR1 MNHEY, CDR2 SVGAGI.

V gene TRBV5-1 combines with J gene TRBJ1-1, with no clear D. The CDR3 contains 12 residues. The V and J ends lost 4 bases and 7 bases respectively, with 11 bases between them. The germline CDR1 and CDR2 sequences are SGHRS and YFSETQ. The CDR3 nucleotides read TGCGCCAGCAGCCAAACCTCCCATGAAGCTTTCTTT. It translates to CASSQTSHEAFF.